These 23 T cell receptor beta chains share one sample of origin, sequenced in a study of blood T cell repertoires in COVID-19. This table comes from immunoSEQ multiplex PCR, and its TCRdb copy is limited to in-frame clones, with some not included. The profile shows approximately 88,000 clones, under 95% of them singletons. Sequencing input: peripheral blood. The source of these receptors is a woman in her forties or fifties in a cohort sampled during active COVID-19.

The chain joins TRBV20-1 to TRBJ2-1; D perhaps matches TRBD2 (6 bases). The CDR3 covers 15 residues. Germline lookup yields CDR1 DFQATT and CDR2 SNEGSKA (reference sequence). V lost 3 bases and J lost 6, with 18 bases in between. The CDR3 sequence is CSASRGAHGSNEQFF. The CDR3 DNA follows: TGCAGTGCTAGTAGAGGGGCCCACGGGAGCAATGAGCAGTTCTTC.

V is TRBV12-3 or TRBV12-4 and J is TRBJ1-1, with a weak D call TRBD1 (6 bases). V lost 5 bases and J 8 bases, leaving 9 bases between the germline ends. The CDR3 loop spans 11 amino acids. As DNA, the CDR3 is TGTGCCAGCAGTGTCAGGGGAGAAGCTTTCTTT. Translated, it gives CASSVRGEAFF.

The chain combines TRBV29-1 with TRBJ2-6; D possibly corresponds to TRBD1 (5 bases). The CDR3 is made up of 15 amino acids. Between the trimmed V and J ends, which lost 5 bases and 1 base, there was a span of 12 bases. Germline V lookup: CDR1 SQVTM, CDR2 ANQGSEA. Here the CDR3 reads CSVQQGGSGANVLTF. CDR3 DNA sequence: TGCAGCGTTCAGCAGGGTGGGTCTGGGGCCAACGTCCTGACTTTC.

The DNA of the CDR3 is TGCAGCGTCGACAGGGGTACCTATGGCTACACCTTC. Its protein product is CSVDRGTYGYTF. V usage is TRBV29-1 and J usage is TRBJ1-2, with TRBD1 identical over 8 bases. V lost 6 bases and J lost 4; bases outside the gene matches: 4. This CDR3 has 12 residues. Germline-derived CDR1 and CDR2 are SQVTM and ANQGSEA.

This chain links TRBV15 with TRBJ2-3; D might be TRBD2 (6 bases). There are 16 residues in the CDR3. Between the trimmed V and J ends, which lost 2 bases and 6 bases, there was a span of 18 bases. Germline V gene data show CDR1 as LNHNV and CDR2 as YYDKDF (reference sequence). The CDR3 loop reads CATSRPWGGMRDTQYF. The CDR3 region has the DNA TGTGCCACCAGCAGACCCTGGGGAGGTATGCGGGATACGCAGTATTTT.

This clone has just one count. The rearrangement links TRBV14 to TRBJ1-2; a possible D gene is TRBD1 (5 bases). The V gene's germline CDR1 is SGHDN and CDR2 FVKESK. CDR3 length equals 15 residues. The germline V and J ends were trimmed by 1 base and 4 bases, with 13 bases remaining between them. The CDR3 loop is CASSQGQGVLYGYTF. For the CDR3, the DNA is TGTGCCAGCAGCCAAGGTCAGGGCGTCCTCTATGGCTACACCTTC.

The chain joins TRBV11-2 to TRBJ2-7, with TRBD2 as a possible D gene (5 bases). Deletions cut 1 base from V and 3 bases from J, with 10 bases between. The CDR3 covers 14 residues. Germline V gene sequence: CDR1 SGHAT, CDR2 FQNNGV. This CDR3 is CASSLVTGYYEQYF. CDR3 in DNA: TGTGCCAGCAGCTTAGTCACGGGATACTACGAGCAGTACTTC. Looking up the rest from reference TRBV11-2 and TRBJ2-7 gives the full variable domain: EAGVAQSPRYKIIEKRQSVAFWCNPISGHATLYWYQQILGQGPKLLIQFQNNGVVDDSQLPKDRFSAERLKGVDSTLKIQPAKLEDSAVYLCASSLVTGYYEQYFGPGTRLTVT.

The CDR3 is CATSSTGGTDTQYF. The CDR3 DNA sequence: TGTGCCACCAGTTCTACAGGGGGCACAGATACGCAGTATTTT. V gene TRBV24-1 combines with J gene TRBJ2-3; 7 bases match TRBD1. The CDR3 totals 14 residues. With V trimmed by 6 bases and J by 1 base, 3 bases remained unmatched. Germline values: CDR1 KGHDR, CDR2 SFDVKD.

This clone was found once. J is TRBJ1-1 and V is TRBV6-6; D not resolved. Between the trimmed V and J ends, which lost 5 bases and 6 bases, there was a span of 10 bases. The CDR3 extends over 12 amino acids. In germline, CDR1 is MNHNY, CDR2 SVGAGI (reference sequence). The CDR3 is CASSVTRAEAFF. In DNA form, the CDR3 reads TGTGCCAGCAGTGTGACCCGGGCTGAAGCTTTCTTT.

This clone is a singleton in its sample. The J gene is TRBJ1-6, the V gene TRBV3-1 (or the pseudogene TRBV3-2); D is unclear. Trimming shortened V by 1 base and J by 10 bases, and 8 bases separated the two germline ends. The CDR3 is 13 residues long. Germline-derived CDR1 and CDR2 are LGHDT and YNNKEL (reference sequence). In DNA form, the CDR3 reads TGTGCCAGCAGCCAAGTGTCCCGGTCACCCCTCCACTTT. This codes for CASSQVSRSPLHF.

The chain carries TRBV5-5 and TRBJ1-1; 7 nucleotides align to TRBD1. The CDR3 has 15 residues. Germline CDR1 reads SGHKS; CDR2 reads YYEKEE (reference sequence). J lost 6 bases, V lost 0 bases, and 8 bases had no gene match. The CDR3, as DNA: TGTGCCAGCAGCTTGGTGGGACAGCCCGGCGCTGAAGCTTTCTTT. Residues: CASSLVGQPGAEAFF.

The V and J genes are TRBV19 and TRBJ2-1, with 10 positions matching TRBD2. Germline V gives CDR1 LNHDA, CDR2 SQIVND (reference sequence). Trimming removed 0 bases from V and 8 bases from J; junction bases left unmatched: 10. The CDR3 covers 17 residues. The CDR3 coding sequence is TGTGCCAGTAGTATAGATTGGGCAGCGGGGGGGTTCGATGAGCAGTTCTTC. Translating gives CASSIDWAAGGFDEQFF. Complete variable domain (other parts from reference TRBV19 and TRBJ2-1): DGGITQSPKYLFRKEGQNVTLSCEQNLNHDAMYWYRQDPGQGLRLIYYSQIVNDFQKGDIAEGYSVSREKKESFPLTVTSAQKNPTAFYLCASSIDWAAGGFDEQFFGPGTRLTVL.

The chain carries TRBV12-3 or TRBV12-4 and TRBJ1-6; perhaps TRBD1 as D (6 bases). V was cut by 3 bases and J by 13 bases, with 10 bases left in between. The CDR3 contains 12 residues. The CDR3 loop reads CASSFSGAPLHF. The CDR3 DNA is TGTGCCAGCAGTTTCTCAGGGGCGCCCCTCCACTTT.

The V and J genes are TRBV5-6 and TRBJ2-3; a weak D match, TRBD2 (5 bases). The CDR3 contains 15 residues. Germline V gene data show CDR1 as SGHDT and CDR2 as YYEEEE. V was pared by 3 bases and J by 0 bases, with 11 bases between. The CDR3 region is CASSYQRDSTDTQYF. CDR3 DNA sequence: TGTGCCAGCAGCTACCAACGGGATAGCACAGATACGCAGTATTTT. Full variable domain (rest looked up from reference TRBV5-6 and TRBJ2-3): DAGVTQSPTHLIKTRGQQVTLRCSPKSGHDTVSWYQQALGQGPQFIFQYYEEEERQRGNFPDRFSGHQFPNYSSELNVNALLLGDSALYLCASSYQRDSTDTQYFGPGTRLTVL.

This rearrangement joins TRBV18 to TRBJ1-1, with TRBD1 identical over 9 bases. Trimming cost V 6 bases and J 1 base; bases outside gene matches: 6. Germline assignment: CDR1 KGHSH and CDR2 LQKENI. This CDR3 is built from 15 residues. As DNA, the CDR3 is TGTGCCAGCTCTCCCTGGGGACAGGGGAACACTGAAGCTTTCTTT. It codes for CASSPWGQGNTEAFF.

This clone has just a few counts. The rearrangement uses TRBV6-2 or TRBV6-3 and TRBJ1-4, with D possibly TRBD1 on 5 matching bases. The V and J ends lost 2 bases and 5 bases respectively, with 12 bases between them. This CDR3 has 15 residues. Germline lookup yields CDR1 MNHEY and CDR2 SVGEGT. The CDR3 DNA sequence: TGTGCCAGCAGTTACGATGGGGCTGGCAATGAAAAACTGTTTTTT. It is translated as CASSYDGAGNEKLFF.

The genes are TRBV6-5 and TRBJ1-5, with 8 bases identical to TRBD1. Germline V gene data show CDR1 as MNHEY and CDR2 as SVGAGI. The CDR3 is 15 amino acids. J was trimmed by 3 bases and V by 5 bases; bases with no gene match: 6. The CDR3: CASSPKTGANQPQHF. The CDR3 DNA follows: TGTGCCAGCAGTCCTAAGACAGGGGCCAATCAGCCCCAGCATTTT.

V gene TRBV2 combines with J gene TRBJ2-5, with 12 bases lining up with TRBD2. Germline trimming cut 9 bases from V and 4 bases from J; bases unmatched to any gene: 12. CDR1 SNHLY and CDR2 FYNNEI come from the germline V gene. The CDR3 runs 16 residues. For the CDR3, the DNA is TGTGCCAGTCATCGGCTAGCGGGAGGGGGGGCAGAGACCCAGTACTTC. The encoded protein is CASHRLAGGGAETQYF.

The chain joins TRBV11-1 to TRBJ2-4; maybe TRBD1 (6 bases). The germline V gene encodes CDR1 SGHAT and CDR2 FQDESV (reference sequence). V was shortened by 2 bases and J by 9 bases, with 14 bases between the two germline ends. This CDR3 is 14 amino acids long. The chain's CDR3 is CASSLNRDTGIQYF. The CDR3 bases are TGTGCCAGCAGCTTAAACCGGGACACGGGCATTCAGTACTTC.

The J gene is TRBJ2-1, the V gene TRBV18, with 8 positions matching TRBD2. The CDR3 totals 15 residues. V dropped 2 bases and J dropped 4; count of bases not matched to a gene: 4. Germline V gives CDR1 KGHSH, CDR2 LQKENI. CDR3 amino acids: CASSPSSGTYNEQFF. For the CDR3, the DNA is TGTGCCAGCTCACCAAGTAGCGGGACTTACAATGAGCAGTTCTTC.

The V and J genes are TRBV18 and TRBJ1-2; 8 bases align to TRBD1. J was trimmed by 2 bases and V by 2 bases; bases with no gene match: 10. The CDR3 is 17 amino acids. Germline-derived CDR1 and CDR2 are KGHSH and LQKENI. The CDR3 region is CASSPNGGQGGNYGYTF. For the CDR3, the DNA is TGTGCCAGCTCACCAAATGGTGGACAGGGTGGAAACTATGGCTACACCTTC. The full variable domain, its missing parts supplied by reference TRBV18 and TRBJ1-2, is NAGVMQNPRHLVRRRGQEARLRCSPMKGHSHVYWYRQLPEEGLKFMVYLQKENIIDESGMPKERFSAEFPKEGPSILRIQQVVRGDSAAYFCASSPNGGQGGNYGYTFGSGTRLTVV.

Here the CDR3 DNA reads TGTGCCAGCAGTTTGCAGGGCCAAGGAAGCTACGAGCAGTACTTC. It yields the protein CASSLQGQGSYEQYF. The chain joins TRBV28 to TRBJ2-7; D is possibly TRBD1 (5 bases). Trimming removed 3 bases from V and 3 bases from J, with 15 bases in between. CDR3 length: 15 residues. CDR1 is MDHEN and CDR2 is SYDVKM in the germline V gene. The complete variable domain, with remaining parts taken from reference TRBV28 and TRBJ2-7, reads DVKVTQSSRYLVKRTGEKVFLECVQDMDHENMFWYRQDPGLGLRLIYFSYDVKMKEKGDIPEGYSVSREKKERFSLILESASTNQTSMYLCASSLQGQGSYEQYFGPGTRLTVT.

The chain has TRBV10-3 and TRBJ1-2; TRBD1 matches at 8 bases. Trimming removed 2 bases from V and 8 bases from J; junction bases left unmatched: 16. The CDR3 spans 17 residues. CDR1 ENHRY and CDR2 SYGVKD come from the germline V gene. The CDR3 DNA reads TGTGCCATCAGTGAGGGTCGGACAGGGCCACCCCCGGGCGGCTACACCTTC. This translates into CAISEGRTGPPPGGYTF.